This T cell receptor (beta chain) was captured by sequencing in a study of blood T cell repertoires in COVID-19. About the research overall: From the United States, Italy and Spain came samples of acute and convalescent COVID-19. From T cells, B-cell-depleted T cells, or PBMCs came the material, which was cDNA or gDNA.

Authors' processing steps: Using reference gene primer amplification, nucleated cell counts were estimated. The method was immunoSEQ multiplex PCR; TCRdb's version includes in-frame clones alone and lacks a portion of them. D and trimming were read from the DNA, whereas the V and J calls and clone size are those reported in that table. This sample has fewer than 200,000 clones; around 67% occur once, and the top ten carry about 3%. This clone was recorded a few times. This CDR3 region has 13 residues. Trimming removed 3 bases at V and 6 bases at J, with 9 bases between. Germline CDR1 reads SGHAT; CDR2 reads FQNNGV.

This clonotype was obtained from a woman older than 75 with acute or convalescent COVID-19. The sequencing input was peripheral blood. The V gene is TRBV11-2, the J gene TRBJ2-1; perhaps TRBD2 as D (5 bases). The CDR3 here is CASSFGLGNEQFF. The DNA for the CDR3 is TGTGCCAGCAGCTTCGGACTGGGCAATGAGCAGTTCTTC.